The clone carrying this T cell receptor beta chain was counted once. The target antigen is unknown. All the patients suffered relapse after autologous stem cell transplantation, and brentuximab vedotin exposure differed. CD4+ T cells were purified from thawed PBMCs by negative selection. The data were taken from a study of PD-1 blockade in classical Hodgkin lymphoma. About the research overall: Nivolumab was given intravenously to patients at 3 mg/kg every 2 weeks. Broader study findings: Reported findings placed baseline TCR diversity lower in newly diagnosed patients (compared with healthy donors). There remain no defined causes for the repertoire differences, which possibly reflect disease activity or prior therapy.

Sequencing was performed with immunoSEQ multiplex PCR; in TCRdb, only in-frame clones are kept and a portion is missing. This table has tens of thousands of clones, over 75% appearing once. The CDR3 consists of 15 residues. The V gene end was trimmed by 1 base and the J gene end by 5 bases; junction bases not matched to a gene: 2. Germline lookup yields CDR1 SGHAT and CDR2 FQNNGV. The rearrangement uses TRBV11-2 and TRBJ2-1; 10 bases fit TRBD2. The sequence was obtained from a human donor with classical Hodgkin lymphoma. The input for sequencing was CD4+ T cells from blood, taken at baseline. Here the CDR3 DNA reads TGTGCCAGCAGCTTAGGACTAGCGGGCAACAATGAGCAGTTCTTC. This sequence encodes CASSLGLAGNNEQFF.